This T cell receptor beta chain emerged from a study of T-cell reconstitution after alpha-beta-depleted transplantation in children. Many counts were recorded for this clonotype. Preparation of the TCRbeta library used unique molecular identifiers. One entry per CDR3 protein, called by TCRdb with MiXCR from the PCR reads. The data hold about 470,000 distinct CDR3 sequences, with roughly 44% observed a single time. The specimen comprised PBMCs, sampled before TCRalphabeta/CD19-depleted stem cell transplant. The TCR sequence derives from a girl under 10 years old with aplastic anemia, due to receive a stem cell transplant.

The CDR3 region has the DNA TGTGCCACCAGTGATTCCCGACTCTCCTACGAGCAGTACTTC. It specifies CATSDSRLSYEQYF. J is TRBJ2-7 and V is TRBV24-1; D is ambiguous. This CDR3 is built from 14 residues. Trimming took off 2 bases at V and 0 bases at J, with 7 bases between the two ends. Germline CDR1 is KGHDR and CDR2 is SFDVKD.